These 20 T cell receptor beta chains came from one sample sequenced in a study of shared clonotypes between healthy human individuals. TCRdb's copy holds only in-frame clones and misses some; the assay was immunoSEQ multiplex PCR. The profile shows roughly 2,500,000 clones, over 85% of them singletons. Sequencing was performed on naive CD4+ T cells from PBMCs. Subset defined: CD45RA+ positively selected. The receptors shown here come from a man between 18 and 35 years old in good health. Some clones in this sample may be carry-over from other donors' samples.

Turning to this clone: This same CDR3 is encoded by further DNA sequences in the sample. This rearrangement joins TRBV30 to TRBJ1-3; D not resolved. Deletions cut 3 bases from V and 2 bases from J, with 5 bases between. The CDR3 consists of 12 residues. CDR1 is GTSNPN and CDR2 is SVGIG in the germline V gene (reference sequence). Here the CDR3 DNA reads TGTGCCTGGAGCCGTACTGGAAACACCATATATTTT. This translates into CAWSRTGNTIYF.

For this clone: Other DNA sequences of this sample code for an identical CDR3. This chain uses TRBV6-6 with TRBJ1-3; 8 positions agree with TRBD1. J gave up 2 bases and V 4 bases, and 1 base lay outside the gene matches. The CDR3 extends over 14 amino acids. Germline V gene sequence: CDR1 MNHNY, CDR2 SVGAGI (reference sequence). CDR3 loop: CASSLQGAGNTIYF. The CDR3 DNA reads TGTGCCAGCAGTTTACAGGGGGCTGGAAACACCATATATTTT.

J is TRBJ2-3 and V is TRBV10-3; no clear D. Trimming took 2 bases from V and 8 from J, leaving 8 bases between them. This CDR3 is built from 12 residues. In germline, CDR1 is ENHRY, CDR2 SYGVKD. The CDR3 is CAISEAEATQYF. The CDR3 nucleotides are TGTGCCATCAGTGAGGCGGAAGCTACGCAGTATTTT.

The V and J genes are TRBV6-5 and TRBJ1-2; 10 bases are shared with TRBD1. This CDR3 has 14 amino acids. Trimming removed 6 bases from V and 8 bases from J; junction bases left unmatched: 9. Germline V CDR1 and CDR2: MNHEY, SVGAGI. CDR3: CASSLRDRGGGYTF. DNA for the CDR3: TGTGCCAGCAGCCTACGGGACAGGGGTGGGGGCTACACCTTC.

The genes are TRBV7-2 and TRBJ2-1; 9 bases are a match to TRBD1. CDR1 is SGHTA and CDR2 is FQGNSA in the germline V gene. The trim removed 6 bases at V and 6 bases at J, leaving 3 bases unmatched. The CDR3 has 13 residues. The CDR3 loop is CASSSDRGNEQFF. The CDR3 DNA sequence: TGTGCCAGCAGTTCGGACAGGGGCAATGAGCAGTTCTTC. Full variable domain (remainder filled in from reference TRBV7-2 and TRBJ2-1): GAGVSQSPSNKVTEKGKDVELRCDPISGHTALYWYRQSLGQGLEFLIYFQGNSAPDKSGLPSDRFSAERTGGSVSTLTIQRTQQEDSAVYLCASSSDRGNEQFFGPGTRLTVL.

J is TRBJ1-2 and V is TRBV19; 7 bases line up with TRBD1. J gave up 10 bases and V 6 bases, and 8 bases lay outside the gene matches. This CDR3 spans 12 amino acids. Germline V gene data show CDR1 as LNHDA and CDR2 as SQIVND (reference sequence). CDR3 bases: TGTGCCAGTAGGGGACAGCCGGGCGACTACACCTTC. This gives the protein CASRGQPGDYTF.

The chain recombines TRBV2 with TRBJ2-1, with D hard to call. Germline lookup yields CDR1 SNHLY and CDR2 FYNNEI. V gave up 2 bases and J gave up 9 bases, with 17 bases separating them. This CDR3 has 15 residues. This CDR3 reads CASSEYDPRLVEQFF. The DNA of the CDR3 is TGTGCCAGCAGTGAATACGACCCCCGGTTGGTTGAGCAGTTCTTC.

The V gene is TRBV27, the J gene TRBJ2-3; TRBD2 matches 11 bases. Germline V lookup: CDR1 MNHEY, CDR2 SMNVEV (reference sequence). The CDR3 runs to 18 residues. V lost 5 bases, J lost 4 bases, and 14 bases stayed unmatched. The CDR3, as DNA: TGTGCCAGCAGTCCCCGATTAAATAGCGGGAGGGCCCCAGATACGCAGTATTTT. Its protein is CASSPRLNSGRAPDTQYF.

The V call is TRBV4-2, the J call TRBJ2-1; D uncertain. V shed 5 bases and J shed 0 bases, with 14 bases lying between them. The CDR3 is made up of 16 amino acids. Per the germline V gene, CDR1 is LGHNA and CDR2 is YNFKEQ. The CDR3 is CASSRGRLSSYNEQFF. The CDR3 nucleotides are TGTGCCAGCAGCAGAGGAAGGTTGAGCTCCTACAATGAGCAGTTCTTC.

In this sample, this clone turned up once. At the DNA level, this CDR3 is encoded by other sequences in the same sample as well. V usage is TRBV29-1 and J usage is TRBJ2-3; 11 bases align to TRBD1. Germline loops: CDR1 SQVTM, CDR2 ANQGSEA. V lost 5 bases, J lost 4 bases, and 5 bases stayed unmatched. The CDR3 length is 14 residues. The CDR3 DNA is TGCAGCGTTACCGGGACAGGGGGGGCAGATACGCAGTATTTT. Residues: CSVTGTGGADTQYF.

The chain links TRBV7-9 to TRBJ2-1; no clear D. V lost 2 bases and J 7 bases, leaving 9 bases between the germline ends. This CDR3 has 13 residues. CDR1 SEHNR and CDR2 FQNEAQ come from the germline V gene (reference sequence). This CDR3 is CASSLQQINEQFF. CDR3 coding DNA: TGTGCCAGCAGCTTACAACAGATTAATGAGCAGTTCTTC.

This clone was seen just once. The CDR3 nucleotides are TGTGCCAGCAGCGCGGGACTTCGGGGTGAAAAACTGTTTTTT. Protein: CASSAGLRGEKLFF. The chain links TRBV9 to TRBJ1-4, with D possibly matching TRBD1 (5 bases). The V gene's germline CDR1 is SGDLS and CDR2 YYNGEE. CDR3 length: 14 residues. The V end lost 3 bases, the J end lost 7 bases, and 13 bases lay between the germline ends.

The chain employs TRBV5-1 and TRBJ2-3, with a weak D call TRBD2 (5 bases). V lost 0 bases and J lost 7, with 12 bases in between. This CDR3 has 14 residues. Looked up from germline, CDR1 is SGHRS and CDR2 is YFSETQ. CDR3 residues: CASSLGLTGNTQYF. DNA of the CDR3: TGCGCCAGCAGCTTGGGACTAACTGGCAATACGCAGTATTTT.

The rearrangement uses TRBV11-3 and TRBJ2-2; 9 nucleotides align to TRBD1. Germline values: CDR1 SGHNT, CDR2 YENEEA. This CDR3 region has 15 residues. V lost 4 bases, J lost 6 bases, and 6 bases stayed unmatched. As DNA, the CDR3 is TGTGCCAGCAGCTCGGGACAGGGTGCGGCCGGGGAGCTGTTTTTT. This encodes CASSSGQGAAGELFF.

The rearrangement links TRBV28 to TRBJ1-2; D perhaps matches TRBD1 (5 bases). Germline V lookup: CDR1 MDHEN, CDR2 SYDVKM. This CDR3 region has 14 residues. Trimming left V 5 bases short and J 8 bases short, with 18 bases between. The CDR3 region is CASSLTGPWGGYTF. Here the CDR3 DNA reads TGTGCCAGCAGTCTAACAGGCCCTTGGGGGGGCTACACCTTC.

This clone was recorded a few times. V gene TRBV21-1 combines with J gene TRBJ1-1; the DNA was not compared with TRBD1, the D call given in the table. TRBV21-1 constitutes a pseudogene. The CDR3 is made up of 11 amino acids. DNA of the CDR3: TGTGCCAGCGGCCCGAACACTGAAGCTTTCTTT. This encodes CASGPNTEAFF.

In the case of this clone: Other DNA sequences of this sample code for an identical CDR3. CDR3 sequence: CASSFSGAGANVLTF. In nucleotides, the CDR3 is TGTGCCAGCAGCTTCTCGGGGGCTGGGGCCAACGTCCTGACTTTC. The rearrangement joins TRBV5-5 to TRBJ2-6, with D possibly matching TRBD2 (6 bases). With 2 bases removed from V and 2 bases from J, the gap between germline ends came to 8 bases. CDR1 is SGHKS and CDR2 is YYEKEE in the germline V gene (reference sequence). The CDR3 spans 15 residues.

The chain links TRBV28 to TRBJ2-5; tentatively, D is TRBD1 or TRBD2 (5 bases each). Germline CDR1 MDHEN, CDR2 SYDVKM. The ends were cut back, 5 bases at V and 5 bases at J, with 18 bases in the middle. CDR3 length equals 15 residues. DNA of the CDR3: TGTGCCAGCAGTCGGGACGGCATTCGGGTTGAGACCCAGTACTTC. It is translated as CASSRDGIRVETQYF.

This chain connects TRBV6-4 to TRBJ2-1; 14 bases align to TRBD2. This CDR3 is 15 amino acids long. Germline V gives CDR1 MRHNA, CDR2 SNTAGT. The V and J ends lost 9 bases and 6 bases, in that order; junction bases with no gene match: 7. The CDR3 loop is CASRLAGGPRNEQFF. Here the CDR3 DNA reads TGTGCCAGTCGACTAGCGGGAGGGCCACGCAATGAGCAGTTCTTC.

A note on this clone: Within the sample, other DNA sequences also encode this same CDR3. J is TRBJ2-2 and V is TRBV7-9; D unclear. The CDR3 runs to 15 residues. CDR1 and CDR2 (germline): SEHNR, FQNEAQ (reference sequence). Trimming shortened V by 6 bases and J by 7 bases, and 18 bases separated the two germline ends. The CDR3 here is CASSWGVGSDGELFF. DNA for the CDR3: TGTGCCAGCAGTTGGGGTGTAGGGTCGGACGGGGAGCTGTTTTTT.